This paragraph covers one T cell receptor (beta chain) sequence. Per the study methods: Amplified reference gene primers provided the basis for estimating nucleated cell counts. Some clones are missing from TCRdb's copy, which holds only in-frame ones; the method was immunoSEQ multiplex PCR. The V and J calls and clone size come from that table; D and trimming were worked out from the DNA. The sample yields 200,000 or so clones, around nine tenths seen once. The V gene's germline CDR1 is MDHEN and CDR2 SYDVKM. The CDR3 runs 11 residues. Trimming took off 11 bases at V and 1 base at J, with 6 bases between the two ends. The entry originates in a study of blood T cell repertoires in COVID-19. Looking at the study overall: Acute-phase and convalescent COVID-19 samples originated in the United States, Italy and Spain. PBMCs, B-cell-depleted T cells, or T cells were the source of the cDNA or gDNA that made up the material.

Sequencing was carried out using peripheral blood. The clonotype was recovered from a woman in her sixties with acute or convalescent COVID-19. The rearrangement uses TRBV28 and TRBJ2-1; unclear D gene. CDR3 bases: TGTGCCCGTAGTTCCTACAATGAGCAGTTCTTC. This gives the protein CARSSYNEQFF.